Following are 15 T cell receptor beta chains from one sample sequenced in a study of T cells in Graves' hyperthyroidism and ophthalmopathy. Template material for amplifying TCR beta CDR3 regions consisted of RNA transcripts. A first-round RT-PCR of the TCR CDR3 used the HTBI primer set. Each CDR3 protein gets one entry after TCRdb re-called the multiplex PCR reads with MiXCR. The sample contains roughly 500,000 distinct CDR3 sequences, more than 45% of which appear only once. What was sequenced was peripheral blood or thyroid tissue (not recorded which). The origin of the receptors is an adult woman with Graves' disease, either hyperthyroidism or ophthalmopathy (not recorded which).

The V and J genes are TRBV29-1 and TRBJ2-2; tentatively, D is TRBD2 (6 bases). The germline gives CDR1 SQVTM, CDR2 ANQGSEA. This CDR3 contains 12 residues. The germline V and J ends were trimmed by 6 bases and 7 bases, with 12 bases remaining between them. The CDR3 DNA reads TGCAGCGTGGAGGGTAAAAGCGGGGAGCTGTTTTTT. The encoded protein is CSVEGKSGELFF.

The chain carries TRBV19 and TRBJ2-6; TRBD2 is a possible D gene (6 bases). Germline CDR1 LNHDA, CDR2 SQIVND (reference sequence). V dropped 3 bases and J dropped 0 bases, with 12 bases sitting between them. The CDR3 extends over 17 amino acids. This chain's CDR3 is CASSIARGYSGANVLTF. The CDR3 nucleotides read TGTGCCAGTAGTATCGCCCGGGGGTACTCTGGGGCCAACGTCCTGACTTTC.

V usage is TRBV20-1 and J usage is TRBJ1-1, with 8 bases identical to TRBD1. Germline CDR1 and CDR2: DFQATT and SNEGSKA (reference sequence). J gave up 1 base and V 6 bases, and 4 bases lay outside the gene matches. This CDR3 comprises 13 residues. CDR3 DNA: TGCAGTGCCCAGGGGGCTGCGAACACTGAAGCTTTCTTT. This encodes CSAQGAANTEAFF.

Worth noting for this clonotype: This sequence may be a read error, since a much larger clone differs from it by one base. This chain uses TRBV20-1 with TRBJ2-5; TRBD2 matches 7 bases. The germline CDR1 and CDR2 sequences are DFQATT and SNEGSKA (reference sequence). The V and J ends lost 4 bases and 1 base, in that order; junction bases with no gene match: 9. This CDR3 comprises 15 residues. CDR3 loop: CSAKDPGRGQETQYF. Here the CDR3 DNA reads TGCAGTGCTAAGGACCCTGGGAGGGGCCAAGAGACCCAGTACTTC.

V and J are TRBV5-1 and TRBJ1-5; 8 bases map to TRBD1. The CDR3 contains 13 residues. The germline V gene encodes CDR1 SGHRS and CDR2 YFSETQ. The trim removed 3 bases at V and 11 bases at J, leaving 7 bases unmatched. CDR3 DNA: TGCGCCAGCAGCTCGACAGGGGAAGAGACCCAGCATTTT. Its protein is CASSSTGEETQHF. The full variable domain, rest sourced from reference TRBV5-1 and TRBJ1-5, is KAGVTQTPRYLIKTRGQQVTLSCSPISGHRSVSWYQQTPGQGLQFLFEYFSETQRNKGNFPGRFSGRQFSNSRSEMNVSTLELGDSALYLCASSSTGEETQHFGDGTRLSIL.

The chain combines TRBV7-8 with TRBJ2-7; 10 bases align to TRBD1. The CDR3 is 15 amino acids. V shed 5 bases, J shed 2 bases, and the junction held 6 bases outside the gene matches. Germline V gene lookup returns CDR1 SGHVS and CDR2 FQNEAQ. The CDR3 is CASSIDRGRTYEQYF. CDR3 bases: TGTGCCAGCAGCATCGACAGGGGGCGAACCTACGAGCAGTACTTC.

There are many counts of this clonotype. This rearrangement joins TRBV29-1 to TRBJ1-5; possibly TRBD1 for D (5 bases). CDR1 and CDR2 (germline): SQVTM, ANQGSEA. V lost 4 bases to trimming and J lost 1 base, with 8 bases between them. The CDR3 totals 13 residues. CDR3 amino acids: CSVGQGSNQPQHF. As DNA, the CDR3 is TGCAGCGTTGGGCAGGGAAGCAATCAGCCCCAGCATTTT.

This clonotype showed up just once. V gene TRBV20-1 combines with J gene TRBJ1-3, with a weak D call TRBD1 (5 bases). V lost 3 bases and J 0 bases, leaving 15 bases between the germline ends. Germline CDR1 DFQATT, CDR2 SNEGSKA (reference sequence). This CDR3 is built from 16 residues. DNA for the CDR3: TGCAGTGCTAGCGGGGGGGGATACCTCTCTGGAAACACCATATATTTT. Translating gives CSASGGGYLSGNTIYF.

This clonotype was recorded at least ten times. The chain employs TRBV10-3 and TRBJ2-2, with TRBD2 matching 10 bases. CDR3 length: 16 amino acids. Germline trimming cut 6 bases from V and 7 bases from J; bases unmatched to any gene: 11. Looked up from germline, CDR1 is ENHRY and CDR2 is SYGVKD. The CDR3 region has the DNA TGTGCCATCAGCCCGAGCGGGAGGGCACGGGACGGGGAGCTGTTTTTT. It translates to CAISPSGRARDGELFF.

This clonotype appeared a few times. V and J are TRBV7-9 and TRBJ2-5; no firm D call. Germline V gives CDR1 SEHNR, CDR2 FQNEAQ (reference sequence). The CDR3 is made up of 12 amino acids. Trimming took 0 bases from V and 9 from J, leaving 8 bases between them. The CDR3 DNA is TGTGCCAGCAGCTTAGCAGGTGAGGCCCAGTACTTC. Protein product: CASSLAGEAQYF.

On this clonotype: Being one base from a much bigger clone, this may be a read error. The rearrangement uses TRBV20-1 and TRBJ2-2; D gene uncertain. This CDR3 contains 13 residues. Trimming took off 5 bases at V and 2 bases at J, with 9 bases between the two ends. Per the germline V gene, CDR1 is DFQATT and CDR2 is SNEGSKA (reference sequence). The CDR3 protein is CSARIQNTGELFF. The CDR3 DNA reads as TGCAGTGCTCGTATCCAAAACACCGGGGAGCTGTTTTTT.

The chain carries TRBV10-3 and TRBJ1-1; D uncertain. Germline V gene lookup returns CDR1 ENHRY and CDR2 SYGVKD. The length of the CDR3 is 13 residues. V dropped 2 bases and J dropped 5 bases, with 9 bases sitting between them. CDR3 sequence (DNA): TGTGCCATCAGTGAGGGGGATAGGACTGAAGCTTTCTTT. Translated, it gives CAISEGDRTEAFF.

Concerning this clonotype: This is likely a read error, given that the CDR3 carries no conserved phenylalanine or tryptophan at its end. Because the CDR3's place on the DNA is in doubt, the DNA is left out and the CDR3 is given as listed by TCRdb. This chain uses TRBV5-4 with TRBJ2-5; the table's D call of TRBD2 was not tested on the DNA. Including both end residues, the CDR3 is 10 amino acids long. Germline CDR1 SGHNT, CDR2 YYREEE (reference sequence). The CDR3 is CAIDGGNLNT.

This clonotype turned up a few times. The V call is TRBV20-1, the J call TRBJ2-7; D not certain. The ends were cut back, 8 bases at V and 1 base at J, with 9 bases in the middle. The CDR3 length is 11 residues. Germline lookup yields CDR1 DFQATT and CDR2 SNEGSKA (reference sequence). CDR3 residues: CSRAASYEQYF. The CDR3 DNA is TGCAGTAGGGCAGCTTCCTACGAGCAGTACTTC.

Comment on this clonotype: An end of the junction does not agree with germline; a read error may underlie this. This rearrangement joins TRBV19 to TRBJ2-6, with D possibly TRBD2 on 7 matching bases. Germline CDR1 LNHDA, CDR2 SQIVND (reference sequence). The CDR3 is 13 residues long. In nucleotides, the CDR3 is TGTGCCAGCAGCCGGGCGGGGGCCACCGTCCTGACTTTC. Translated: CASSRAGATVLTF.